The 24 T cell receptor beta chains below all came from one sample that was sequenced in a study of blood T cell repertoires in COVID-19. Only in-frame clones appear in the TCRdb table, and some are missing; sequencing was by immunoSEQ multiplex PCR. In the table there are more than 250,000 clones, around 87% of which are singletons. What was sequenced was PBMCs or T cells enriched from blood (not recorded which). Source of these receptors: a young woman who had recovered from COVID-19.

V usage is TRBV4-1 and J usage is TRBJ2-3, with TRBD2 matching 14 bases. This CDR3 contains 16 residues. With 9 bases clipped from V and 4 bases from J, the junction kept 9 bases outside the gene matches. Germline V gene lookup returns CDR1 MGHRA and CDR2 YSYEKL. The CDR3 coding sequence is TGCGCCAGTTCGGGACTAGCGGGGGCCGATGCAGATACGCAGTATTTT. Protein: CASSGLAGADADTQYF.

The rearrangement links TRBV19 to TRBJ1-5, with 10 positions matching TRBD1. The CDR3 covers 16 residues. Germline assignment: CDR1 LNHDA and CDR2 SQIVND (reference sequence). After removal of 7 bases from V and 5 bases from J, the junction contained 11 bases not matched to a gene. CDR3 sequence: CASIDPGQGIDQPQHF. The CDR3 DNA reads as TGTGCCAGTATTGATCCGGGACAGGGGATAGATCAGCCCCAGCATTTT.

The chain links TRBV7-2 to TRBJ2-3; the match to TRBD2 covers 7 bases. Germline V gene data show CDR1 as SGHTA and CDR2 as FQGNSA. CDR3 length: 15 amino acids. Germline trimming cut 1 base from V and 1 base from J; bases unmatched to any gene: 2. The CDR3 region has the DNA TGTGCCAGCAGCTTAGTTCGGGGGGGCACAGATACGCAGTATTTT. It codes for CASSLVRGGTDTQYF.

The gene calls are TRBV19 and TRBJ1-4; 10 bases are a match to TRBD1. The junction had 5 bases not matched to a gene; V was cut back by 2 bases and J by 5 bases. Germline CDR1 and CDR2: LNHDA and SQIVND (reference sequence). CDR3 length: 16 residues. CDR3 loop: CASSISPGQGNEKLFF. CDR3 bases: TGTGCCAGTAGTATATCGCCGGGACAGGGGAATGAAAAACTGTTTTTT.

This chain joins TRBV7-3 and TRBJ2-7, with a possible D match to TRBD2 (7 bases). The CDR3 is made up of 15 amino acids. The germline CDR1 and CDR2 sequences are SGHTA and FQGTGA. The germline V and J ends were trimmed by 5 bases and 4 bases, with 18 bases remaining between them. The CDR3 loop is CASSLSLGGEYEQYF. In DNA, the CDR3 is TGTGCCAGCAGCCTCTCTTTAGGGGGGGAATACGAGCAGTACTTC.

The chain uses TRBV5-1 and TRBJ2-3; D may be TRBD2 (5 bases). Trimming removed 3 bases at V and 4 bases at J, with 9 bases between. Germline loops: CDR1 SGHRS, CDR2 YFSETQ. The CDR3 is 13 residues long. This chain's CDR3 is CASSWETSDTQYF. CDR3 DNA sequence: TGCGCCAGCAGCTGGGAGACTTCAGATACGCAGTATTTT.

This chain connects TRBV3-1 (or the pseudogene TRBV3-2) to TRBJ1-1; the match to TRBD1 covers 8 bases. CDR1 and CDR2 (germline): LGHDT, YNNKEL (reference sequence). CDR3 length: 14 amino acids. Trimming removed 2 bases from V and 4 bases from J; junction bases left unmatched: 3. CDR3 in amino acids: CASSQTTGGTEAFF. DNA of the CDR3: TGTGCCAGCAGCCAAACAACAGGGGGCACTGAAGCTTTCTTT.

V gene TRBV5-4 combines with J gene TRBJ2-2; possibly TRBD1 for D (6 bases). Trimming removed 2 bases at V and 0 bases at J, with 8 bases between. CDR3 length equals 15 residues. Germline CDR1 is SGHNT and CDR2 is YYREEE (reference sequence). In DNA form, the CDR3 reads TGTGCCAGCAGCTTCAGGGGCACGAACACCGGGGAGCTGTTTTTT. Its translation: CASSFRGTNTGELFF. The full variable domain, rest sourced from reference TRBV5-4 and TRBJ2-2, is ETGVTQSPTHLIKTRGQQVTLRCSSQSGHNTVSWYQQALGQGPQFIFQYYREEENGRGNFPPRFSGLQFPNYSSELNVNALELDDSALYLCASSFRGTNTGELFFGEGSRLTVL.

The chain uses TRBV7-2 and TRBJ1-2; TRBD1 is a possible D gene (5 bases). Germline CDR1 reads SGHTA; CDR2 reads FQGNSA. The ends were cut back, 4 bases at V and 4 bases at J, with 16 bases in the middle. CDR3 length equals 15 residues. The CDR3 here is CASSSIPGGTYGYTF. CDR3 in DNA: TGTGCCAGCAGCTCAATACCCGGGGGGACCTATGGCTACACCTTC.

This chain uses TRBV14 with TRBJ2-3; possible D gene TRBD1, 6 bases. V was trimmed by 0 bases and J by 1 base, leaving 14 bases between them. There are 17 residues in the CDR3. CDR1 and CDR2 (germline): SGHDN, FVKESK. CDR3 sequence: CASSQDLSPGGTDTQYF. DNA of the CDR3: TGTGCCAGCAGCCAAGATCTTTCTCCAGGGGGCACAGATACGCAGTATTTT. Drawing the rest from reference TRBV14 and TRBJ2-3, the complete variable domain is EAGVTQFPSHSVIEKGQTVTLRCDPISGHDNLYWYRRVMGKEIKFLLHFVKESKQDESGMPNNRFLAERTGGTYSTLKVQPAELEDSGVYFCASSQDLSPGGTDTQYFGPGTRLTVL.

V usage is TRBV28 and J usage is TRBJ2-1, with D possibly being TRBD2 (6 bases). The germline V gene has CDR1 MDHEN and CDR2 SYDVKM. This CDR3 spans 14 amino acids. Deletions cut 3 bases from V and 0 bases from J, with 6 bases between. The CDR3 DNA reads TGTGCCAGCAGTTTCGGGGGCTCCTACAATGAGCAGTTCTTC. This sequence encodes CASSFGGSYNEQFF.

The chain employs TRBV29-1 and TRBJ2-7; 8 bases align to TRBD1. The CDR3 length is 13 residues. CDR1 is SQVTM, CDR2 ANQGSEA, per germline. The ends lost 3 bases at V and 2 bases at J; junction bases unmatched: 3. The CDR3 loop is CSVEGQAAYEQYF. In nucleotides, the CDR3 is TGCAGCGTTGAGGGACAGGCTGCCTACGAGCAGTACTTC.

The CDR3 bases are TGTGCCAGCTCACCACCGGTGGGAGGGTTGTCGCCTGAAGCTTTCTTT. Its protein is CASSPPVGGLSPEAFF. V and J are TRBV18 and TRBJ1-1; no firm D call. Germline values: CDR1 KGHSH, CDR2 LQKENI. The CDR3 is 16 amino acids. The V gene lost 0 bases and the J gene lost 6 bases, with 17 bases spanning the gap.

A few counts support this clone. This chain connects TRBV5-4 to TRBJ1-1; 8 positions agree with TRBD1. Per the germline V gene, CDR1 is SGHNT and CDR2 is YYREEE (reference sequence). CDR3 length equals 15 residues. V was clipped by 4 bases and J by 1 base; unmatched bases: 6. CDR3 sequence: CASSAGQDWNTEAFF. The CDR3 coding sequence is TGTGCCAGCAGCGCGGGACAGGACTGGAACACTGAAGCTTTCTTT.

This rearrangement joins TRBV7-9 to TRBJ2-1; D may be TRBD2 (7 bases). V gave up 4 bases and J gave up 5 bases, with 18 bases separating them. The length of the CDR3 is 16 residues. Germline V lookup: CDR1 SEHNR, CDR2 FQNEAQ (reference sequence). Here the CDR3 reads CASSSPGGHANNEQFF. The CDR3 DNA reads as TGTGCCAGCAGCTCTCCGGGGGGACATGCGAACAATGAGCAGTTCTTC.

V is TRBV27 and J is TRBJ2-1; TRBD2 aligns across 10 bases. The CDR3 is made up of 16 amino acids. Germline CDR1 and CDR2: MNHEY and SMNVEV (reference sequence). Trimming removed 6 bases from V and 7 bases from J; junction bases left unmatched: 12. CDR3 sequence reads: CASSPIPLAGANEQFF. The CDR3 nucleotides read TGTGCCAGCAGCCCGATCCCGCTAGCGGGGGCTAATGAGCAGTTCTTC.

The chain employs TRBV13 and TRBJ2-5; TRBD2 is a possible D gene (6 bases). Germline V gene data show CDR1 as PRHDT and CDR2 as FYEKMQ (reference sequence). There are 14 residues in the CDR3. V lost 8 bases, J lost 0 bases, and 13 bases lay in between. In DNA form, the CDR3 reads TGTGCCAGCGGGCGCGGGACGAACCAAGAGACCCAGTACTTC. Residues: CASGRGTNQETQYF.

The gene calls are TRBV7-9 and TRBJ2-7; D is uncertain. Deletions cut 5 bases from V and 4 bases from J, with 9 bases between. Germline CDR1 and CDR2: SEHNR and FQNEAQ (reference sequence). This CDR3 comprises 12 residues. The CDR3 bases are TGTGCCAGCAGCCAGGATTATTACGAGCAGTACTTC. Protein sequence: CASSQDYYEQYF.

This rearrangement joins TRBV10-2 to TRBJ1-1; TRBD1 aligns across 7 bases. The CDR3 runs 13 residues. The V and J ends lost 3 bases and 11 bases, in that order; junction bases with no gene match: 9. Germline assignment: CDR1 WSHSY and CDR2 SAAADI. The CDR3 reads CASSDALQGDAFF. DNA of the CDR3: TGCGCCAGCAGTGACGCTTTGCAGGGGGACGCTTTCTTT.

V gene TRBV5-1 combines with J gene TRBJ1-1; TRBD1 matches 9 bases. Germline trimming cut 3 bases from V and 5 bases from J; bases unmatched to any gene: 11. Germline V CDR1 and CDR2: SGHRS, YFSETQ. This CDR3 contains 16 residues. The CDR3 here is CASSSEPQGAWTEAFF. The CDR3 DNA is TGCGCCAGCAGCTCCGAACCACAGGGGGCTTGGACTGAAGCTTTCTTT.

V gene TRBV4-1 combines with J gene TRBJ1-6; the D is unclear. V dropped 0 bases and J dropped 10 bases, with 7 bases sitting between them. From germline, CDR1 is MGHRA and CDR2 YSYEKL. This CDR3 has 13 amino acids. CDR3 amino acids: CASSQELQSPLHF. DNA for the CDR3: TGCGCCAGCAGCCAAGAACTGCAATCACCCCTCCACTTT.

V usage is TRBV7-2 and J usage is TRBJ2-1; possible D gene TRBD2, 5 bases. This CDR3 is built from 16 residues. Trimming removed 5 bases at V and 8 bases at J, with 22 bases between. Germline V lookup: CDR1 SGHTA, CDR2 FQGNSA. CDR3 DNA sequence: TGTGCCAGCAGCCTAGGGATAGGGCCGGACTCATATGAGCAGTTCTTC. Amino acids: CASSLGIGPDSYEQFF.

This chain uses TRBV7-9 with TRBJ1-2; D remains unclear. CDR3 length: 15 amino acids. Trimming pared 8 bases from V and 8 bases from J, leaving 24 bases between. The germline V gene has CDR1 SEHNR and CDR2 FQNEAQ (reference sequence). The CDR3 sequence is CASAPAAVKRRGYTF. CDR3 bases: TGTGCCAGCGCTCCTGCGGCGGTAAAACGGCGGGGCTACACCTTC.

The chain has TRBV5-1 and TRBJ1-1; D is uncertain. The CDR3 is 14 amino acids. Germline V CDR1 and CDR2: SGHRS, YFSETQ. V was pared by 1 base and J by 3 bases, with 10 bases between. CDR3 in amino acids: CASSLYDRDTEAFF. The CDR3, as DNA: TGCGCCAGCAGCTTGTATGATAGAGACACTGAAGCTTTCTTT.